Listed below are T cell receptor beta chains from one sample, sequenced in a study of blood T cell repertoires in COVID-19. Sequencing used immunoSEQ multiplex PCR; TCRdb keeps in-frame clones, though not all of them. The data hold 150,000 to 250,000 clones, with roughly 94% observed a single time. Sequencing was carried out using peripheral blood. Source of these receptors: a man under 40 with COVID-19, enrolled during active disease. CDR3s include the opening cysteine and the closing phenylalanine or tryptophan. A D gene is named only where the DNA matches it firmly. Expanded clones get a size class; other rows say once, few or many, or leave the size out.

size	D	V	J	CDR3	DNA
.	.	TRBV2	TRBJ1-1	CASKRRGSTEAFF	TGTGCCAGCAAGCGCAGGGGAAGCACTGAAGCTTTCTTT
.	.	TRBV5-1	TRBJ1-3	CASSGEGGKVSGNTIYF	TGCGCCAGCAGCGGCGAAGGAGGGAAGGTCTCTGGAAACACCATATATTTT
.	.	TRBV2	TRBJ1-4	CASSGGRANEKLFF	TGTGCCAGCAGCGGGGGACGGGCTAATGAAAAACTGTTTTTT
.	TRBD1	TRBV5-1	TRBJ1-1	CASSIQTGPMNTEAFF	TGCGCCAGCAGCATTCAGACAGGGCCGATGAACACTGAAGCTTTCTTT
.	.	TRBV3-1/TRBV3-2	TRBJ1-5	CASSQDLTRNQPQHF	TGTGCCAGCAGCCAAGATCTAACCCGGAATCAGCCCCAGCATTTT
.	.	TRBV14	TRBJ1-4	CASSRRGNEKLFF	TGTGCCAGCAGCCGCAGGGGTAATGAAAAACTGTTTTTT
once	TRBD1	TRBV2	TRBJ2-7	CASGQVVNFYEQYF	TGTGCCAGCGGACAGGTAGTCAATTTCTACGAGCAGTACTTC
.	.	TRBV4-1	TRBJ1-2	CASSQDLGDSGYTF	TGCGCCAGCAGCCAAGATTTAGGGGATTCTGGCTACACCTTC
once	TRBD2	TRBV5-4	TRBJ2-3	CASSYSGGATDTQYF	TGTGCCAGCAGCTATAGCGGGGGGGCTACAGATACGCAGTATTTT
.	TRBD2	TRBV14	TRBJ2-1	CASSQVRGVYNEQFF	TGTGCCAGCAGCCAAGTGCGGGGGGTCTACAATGAGCAGTTCTTC
.	TRBD1	TRBV4-1	TRBJ1-1	CASSLPGTGRKYTEAFF	TGCGCCAGCAGCCTCCCGGGGACAGGTAGGAAGTACACTGAAGCTTTCTTT
.	TRBD1	TRBV6-5	TRBJ1-5	CASAGQGYQPQHF	TGTGCCAGCGCCGGACAGGGGTATCAGCCCCAGCATTTT
.	TRBD1	TRBV7-9	TRBJ2-5	CASSPGTGGQTQYF	TGTGCCAGCAGCCCGGGGACAGGGGGTCAGACCCAGTACTTC
.	.	TRBV5-1	TRBJ2-5	CASSSPSTGETQYF	TGCGCCAGCAGCTCCCCTTCCACGGGGGAGACCCAGTACTTC
.	.	TRBV29-1	TRBJ1-1	CSVRPNTEAFF	TGCAGCGTTCGTCCTAACACTGAAGCTTTCTTT
.	.	TRBV9	TRBJ2-3	CASSVGQVTDTQYF	TGTGCCAGCAGCGTAGGGCAGGTCACAGATACGCAGTATTTT
.	.	TRBV7-9	TRBJ1-1	CASSRRPDTEAFF	TGTGCCAGCAGCAGGAGACCAGACACTGAAGCTTTCTTT
.	TRBD2	TRBV13	TRBJ2-7	CASSSQRGAAYEQYF	TGTGCCAGCAGCTCGCAGCGGGGGGCCGCCTACGAGCAGTACTTC
.	.	TRBV28	TRBJ1-4	CASSAGTNEKLFF	TGTGCCAGCTCCGCGGGAACTAATGAAAAACTGTTTTTT
.	TRBD2	TRBV2	TRBJ2-3	CASSDSSGGVTDTQYF	TGTGCCAGCAGTGACTCCTCGGGGGGAGTCACAGATACGCAGTATTTT
.	.	TRBV3-1/TRBV3-2	TRBJ2-1	CASSSRLVSSYNEQFF	TGTGCCAGCAGCTCTCGACTGGTTAGCTCCTACAATGAGCAGTTCTTC
.	TRBD1	TRBV27	TRBJ2-3	CASRPEGQGADTQYF	TGTGCCAGCAGGCCAGAGGGACAGGGGGCAGATACGCAGTATTTT
once	.	TRBV5-1	TRBJ1-2	CASSLGFVRGHGYTF	TGCGCCAGCAGCTTGGGGTTTGTGCGAGGTCACGGCTACACCTTC
.	TRBD1	TRBV4-1	TRBJ1-1	CASSHAQGAEAFF	TGCGCCAGCAGCCACGCACAGGGGGCTGAAGCTTTCTTT
.	TRBD1	TRBV5-5	TRBJ1-2	CASSDGQAIGYTF	TGTGCCAGCAGCGACGGACAGGCGATTGGCTACACCTTC
.	TRBD1	TRBV19	TRBJ1-2	CASSIGTEDPWVYGYTF	TGTGCCAGTAGTATCGGGACAGAGGACCCTTGGGTCTATGGCTACACCTTC
.	TRBD1	TRBV6-4	TRBJ1-2	CASSAIGQAVDGYTF	TGTGCCAGCAGTGCCATCGGACAGGCTGTCGATGGCTACACCTTC